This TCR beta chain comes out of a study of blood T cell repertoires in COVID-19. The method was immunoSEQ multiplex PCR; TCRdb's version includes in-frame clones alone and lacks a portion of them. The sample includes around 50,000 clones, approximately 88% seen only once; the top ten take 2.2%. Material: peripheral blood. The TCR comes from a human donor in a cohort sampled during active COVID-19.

The CDR3 region is CSASRTGVESPLHF. In nucleotides, the CDR3 is TGCAGTGCTAGTAGGACAGGGGTAGAATCACCCCTCCACTTT. The chain couples TRBV20-1 to TRBJ1-6; 9 positions match TRBD1. Germline CDR1 is DFQATT and CDR2 is SNEGSKA (reference sequence). This CDR3 is 14 amino acids long. The V segment lost 3 bases and the J segment 10 bases; nucleotides outside the gene matches: 7.